This passage covers 29 T cell receptor beta chains from one sample sequenced in a study of shared clonotypes between healthy human individuals (dated by TCRdb to between 2020 and 2021). Library preparation employed the immunoSEQ multiplex PCR assay. The source is immuneACCESS, and TCRdb retained only in-frame sequences with V and J called. Part of the clones is not carried over; for the studies checked, unresolved V genes explain less than half of this, and the remainder is unexplained. Present in this sample are 800,000 to 1,200,000 clones, about 84% of which were seen just once. Of the sample, more than 0.5% falls within the top ten clones. Sequenced sample: memory CD4+ T cells from PBMCs. Taken with the paper, the label for cell subset or site translates to: CD45RA-negative fraction. These TCRs come from a man aged 18 to 29 in good health. Some clones in this sample may be carry-over from other donors' samples.

The rearrangement links TRBV7-2 to TRBJ2-1, with 8 positions matching TRBD2. Germline V gene data show CDR1 as SGHTA and CDR2 as FQGNSA. Losses at the gene ends were 0 bases for V and 7 bases for J; bases not matched to a gene: 5. The CDR3 is 15 amino acids. CDR3 bases: TGTGCCAGCAGCTTAGCCGGGAGGGCCGTGAATGAGCAGTTCTTC. Protein sequence: CASSLAGRAVNEQFF.

The chain joins TRBV27 to TRBJ2-7; TRBD1 matches 10 bases. The germline V gene encodes CDR1 MNHEY and CDR2 SMNVEV (reference sequence). J gave up 5 bases and V 5 bases, and 21 bases lay outside the gene matches. The CDR3 is 19 residues long. For the CDR3, the DNA is TGTGCCAGCAGTCTACGTCCCCCTCGACAGGGGGCCGCAAGCGACGAGCAGTACTTC. Protein sequence: CASSLRPPRQGAASDEQYF.

The chain is built from TRBV5-1 and TRBJ2-7; either TRBD1 or TRBD2 may supply D (5 bases each). The germline V gene has CDR1 SGHRS and CDR2 YFSETQ. V lost 4 bases to trimming and J lost 3 bases, with 20 bases between them. CDR3 length: 16 residues. DNA of the CDR3: TGCGCCAGCAGCCCCCAGGGCAGGGAGCCCGTCTACGAGCAGTACTTC. This encodes CASSPQGREPVYEQYF.

The rearrangement uses TRBV5-1 and TRBJ2-2, with D perhaps assigned TRBD1 or TRBD2 (6 bases each). CDR3 length: 16 residues. CDR1 and CDR2 from the germline V gene are SGHRS and YFSETQ. Trimming pared 4 bases from V and 2 bases from J, leaving 15 bases between. CDR3 DNA: TGCGCCAGCAGCGTAATCTCGGGGGCAAACACCGGGGAGCTGTTTTTT. The encoded protein is CASSVISGANTGELFF.

This chain connects TRBV4-1 to TRBJ2-1, with 7 positions matching TRBD2. The CDR3 contains 15 residues. The V and J ends lost 1 base and 9 bases, in that order; junction bases with no gene match: 9. Per germline, CDR1 MGHRA and CDR2 YSYEKL. The CDR3 sequence is CASSQGTVSSGEQFF. The CDR3 DNA follows: TGCGCCAGCAGCCAAGGAACGGTCTCTAGCGGTGAGCAGTTCTTC.

The chain uses TRBV7-3 and TRBJ2-1, with D tentatively TRBD2 (6 bases). This CDR3 spans 17 amino acids. The germline V gene encodes CDR1 SGHTA and CDR2 FQGTGA. V dropped 5 bases and J dropped 5 bases, with 22 bases sitting between them. The CDR3 coding sequence is TGTGCCAGCAGCGTCATGCATCAGGGAGGCCCCCACAATGAGCAGTTCTTC. It is translated as CASSVMHQGGPHNEQFF.

This chain connects TRBV5-1 to TRBJ2-2; perhaps TRBD1 as D (7 bases). Germline assignment: CDR1 SGHRS and CDR2 YFSETQ. The CDR3 sequence is 15 residues long. Trimming cost V 4 bases and J 3 bases, with 13 bases left between them. CDR3 protein: CASSVDRRDTGELFF. CDR3 DNA sequence: TGCGCCAGCAGCGTGGACAGGAGGGACACCGGGGAGCTGTTTTTT.

This clone was seen once. The chain combines TRBV7-2 with TRBJ2-1; maybe TRBD2 (5 bases). Germline values: CDR1 SGHTA, CDR2 FQGNSA. V shed 3 bases and J shed 7 bases, with 7 bases lying between them. This CDR3 contains 12 residues. CDR3 in amino acids: CASSFWRNEQFF. DNA for the CDR3: TGTGCCAGCAGCTTTTGGAGGAATGAGCAGTTCTTC.

The chain is built from TRBV18 and TRBJ2-7; 11 bases map to TRBD2. This CDR3 has 15 residues. Germline V gene data show CDR1 as KGHSH and CDR2 as LQKENI. With 1 base clipped from V and 6 bases from J, the junction kept 5 bases outside the gene matches. The CDR3 DNA sequence: TGTGCCAGCTCACCACGAGGGACTAGCGGCCTCGAGCAGTACTTC. Translation gives CASSPRGTSGLEQYF.

This chain connects TRBV5-5 to TRBJ1-2, with a possible D match to TRBD1 (5 bases). Trimming cost V 4 bases and J 2 bases, with 12 bases left between them. CDR1 is SGHKS, CDR2 YYEKEE, per germline (reference sequence). The CDR3 length is 14 residues. The CDR3 nucleotides read TGTGCCAGCAGCGGGGGATCGAGGAACTATGGCTACACCTTC. This gives the protein CASSGGSRNYGYTF. Full variable domain (rest looked up from reference TRBV5-5 and TRBJ1-2): DAGVTQSPTHLIKTRGQQVTLRCSPISGHKSVSWYQQVLGQGPQFIFQYYEKEERGRGNFPDRFSARQFPNYSSELNVNALLLGDSALYLCASSGGSRNYGYTFGSGTRLTVV.

With respect to this clone: The same CDR3 can be traced to other DNA sequences in this sample. The CDR3: CASSLQENYGYTF. CDR3 DNA sequence: TGTGCCAGCAGTTTACAGGAAAACTATGGCTACACCTTC. The chain carries TRBV28 and TRBJ1-2; D not resolved. Germline CDR1 is MDHEN and CDR2 is SYDVKM. V lost 2 bases and J 2 bases, leaving 6 bases between the germline ends. The CDR3 consists of 13 residues.

V gene TRBV5-4 combines with J gene TRBJ2-1; 7 bases match TRBD2. Unmatched junction bases numbered 2, after V lost 0 bases and J lost 5 bases. The CDR3 runs 14 residues. The V gene's germline CDR1 is SGHNT and CDR2 YYREEE (reference sequence). CDR3 nucleotides: TGTGCCAGCAGCTTGGGACTAGCAGACAATGAGCAGTTCTTC. Amino acids: CASSLGLADNEQFF.

This clone was counted a single time. The genes are TRBV4-1 and TRBJ2-5; 9 nucleotides match TRBD2. There are 17 residues in the CDR3. V shed 0 bases, J shed 5 bases, and the junction held 10 bases outside the gene matches. The germline V gene has CDR1 MGHRA and CDR2 YSYEKL. This CDR3 is CASSQEAAGGYWETQYF. The CDR3 nucleotides are TGCGCCAGCAGCCAAGAGGCGGCGGGAGGGTATTGGGAGACCCAGTACTTC.

J is TRBJ2-7 and V is TRBV27; TRBD2 agrees at 7 bases. The CDR3 is 15 residues long. Losses at the gene ends were 3 bases for V and 4 bases for J; bases not matched to a gene: 9. Germline V gene lookup returns CDR1 MNHEY and CDR2 SMNVEV (reference sequence). The CDR3 DNA is TGTGCCAGCAGTTTCGGGGGAGGGTCAGGGTACGAGCAGTACTTC. Translated: CASSFGGGSGYEQYF.

In this sample, this clone turned up once. Other DNA sequences from this sample encode an identical CDR3 as well. The chain is built from TRBV7-3 and TRBJ2-1; D remains unclear. The germline CDR1 and CDR2 sequences are SGHTA and FQGTGA. V lost 2 bases, J lost 0 bases, and 8 bases lay in between. This CDR3 is built from 15 residues. The CDR3 DNA is TGTGCCAGCAGCTTAGGGCCCAGCTCCTACAATGAGCAGTTCTTC. Protein product: CASSLGPSSYNEQFF.

This chain uses TRBV7-9 with TRBJ2-3; no clear D. V was clipped by 1 base and J by 9 bases, with 8 bases between them. The V gene's germline CDR1 is SEHNR and CDR2 FQNEAQ (reference sequence). The CDR3 covers 12 residues. The CDR3: CASSLGERTQYF. CDR3 nucleotides: TGTGCCAGCAGCTTAGGGGAAAGGACGCAGTATTTT.

About this clone: This may be a read error: a much more frequent sequence differs by one nucleotide. The J gene is TRBJ2-4, the V gene TRBV4-1; D is tentatively TRBD1 or TRBD2 (6 bases each). CDR1 MGHRA and CDR2 YSYEKL come from the germline V gene. The CDR3 is made up of 19 amino acids. Trimming removed 0 bases at V and 2 bases at J, with 20 bases between. CDR3 DNA sequence: TGCGCCAGCAGCCAAGATCGAGGAGGGGACACGTTAACCAAAAACATTCAGTACTTC. Its translation is CASSQDRGGDTLTKNIQYF.

V is TRBV18 and J is TRBJ1-2, with D uncertain. Per germline, CDR1 KGHSH and CDR2 LQKENI. This CDR3 has 18 amino acids. Trimming took off 3 bases at V and 8 bases at J, with 28 bases between the two ends. This CDR3 is CASSPSWNGPSASGGYTF. The CDR3 DNA follows: TGTGCCAGCTCACCGAGTTGGAATGGGCCCTCCGCGTCCGGAGGCTACACCTTC.

This clone came up many times. The chain links TRBV28 to TRBJ1-2, with D maybe TRBD1 (5 bases). The CDR3 is made up of 16 amino acids. Germline assignment: CDR1 MDHEN and CDR2 SYDVKM. Trimming took off 7 bases at V and 1 base at J, with 19 bases between the two ends. The CDR3 DNA reads TGTGCCAGCACCCTACACGGGGCTATTCTTAACTATGGCTACACCTTC. It translates to CASTLHGAILNYGYTF.

This chain links TRBV9 with TRBJ1-4; 8 nucleotides match TRBD1. Germline V gene lookup returns CDR1 SGDLS and CDR2 YYNGEE. V dropped 4 bases and J dropped 8; count of bases not matched to a gene: 4. The CDR3 has 13 residues. The CDR3 coding sequence is TGTGCCAGCAGCCTCTCAGGGGGCGAAAAACTGTTTTTT. It translates to CASSLSGGEKLFF.

V is TRBV7-3 and J is TRBJ2-3; D is perhaps TRBD2 (7 bases). The CDR3 is 15 amino acids. V was clipped by 5 bases and J by 3 bases, with 15 bases between them. Germline V lookup: CDR1 SGHTA, CDR2 FQGTGA. CDR3 coding DNA: TGTGCCAGCAGCCCGTGGGGGGGGACAACAGATACGCAGTATTTT. Protein sequence: CASSPWGGTTDTQYF.

The J gene is TRBJ2-2, the V gene TRBV4-2; 12 bases fit TRBD2. Germline loops: CDR1 LGHNA, CDR2 YNFKEQ. The CDR3 runs 17 residues. The trim removed 0 bases at V and 6 bases at J, leaving 5 bases unmatched. The CDR3 protein is CASSQDASGRASGELFF. The CDR3 DNA reads as TGTGCCAGCAGCCAAGATGCTAGCGGGAGGGCGTCCGGGGAGCTGTTTTTT.

This chain joins TRBV30 and TRBJ2-7; unclear D gene. There are 13 residues in the CDR3. Trimming took off 2 bases at V and 2 bases at J, with 10 bases between the two ends. The germline CDR1 and CDR2 sequences are GTSNPN and SVGIG (reference sequence). The DNA for the CDR3 is TGTGCCTGGAGTATAACCGCCCCCTACGAGCAGTACTTC. Protein: CAWSITAPYEQYF.

Worth noting for this clone: Other DNA variants within this sample encode the same CDR3. The chain carries TRBV18 and TRBJ2-7; the match to TRBD1 covers 8 bases. After removal of 3 bases from V and 3 bases from J, the junction contained 4 bases not matched to a gene. Germline loops: CDR1 KGHSH, CDR2 LQKENI. The CDR3 contains 14 residues. The CDR3 nucleotides are TGTGCCAGCTCACCCGGGACAGGAGGCTACGAGCAGTACTTC. This translates into CASSPGTGGYEQYF.

The CDR3 coding sequence is TGTGCCAGCAGTTCCCAAATTACGACGGTAAACATTCAGTACTTC. Protein: CASSSQITTVNIQYF. The chain links TRBV27 to TRBJ2-4; D not resolved. Germline CDR1 MNHEY, CDR2 SMNVEV (reference sequence). The CDR3 has 15 residues. Trimming removed 4 bases from V and 6 bases from J, with 16 bases in between.

The chain combines TRBV7-9 with TRBJ2-2, with D perhaps TRBD1 (5 bases). The CDR3 extends over 15 amino acids. Germline CDR1 reads SEHNR; CDR2 reads FQNEAQ (reference sequence). V lost 5 bases and J 4 bases, leaving 14 bases between the germline ends. CDR3 nucleotides: TGTGCCAGCAGCCACAGGACACTATCCACCGGGGAGCTGTTTTTT. Amino acids: CASSHRTLSTGELFF.

This chain uses TRBV10-3 with TRBJ2-1, with TRBD2 identical over 12 bases. The CDR3 is made up of 14 amino acids. V lost 6 bases to trimming and J lost 9 bases; unmatched junction nucleotides: 6. In germline, CDR1 is ENHRY, CDR2 SYGVKD. CDR3 in amino acids: CAIRASGRAGEQFF. The DNA of the CDR3 is TGTGCCATCAGAGCTAGCGGGAGGGCCGGTGAGCAGTTCTTC.

The V call is TRBV4-1, the J call TRBJ2-7; 12 nucleotides match TRBD2. The CDR3 has 16 residues. The germline gives CDR1 MGHRA, CDR2 YSYEKL. V shed 4 bases, J shed 2 bases, and the junction held 6 bases outside the gene matches. CDR3 amino acids: CASSPGLAGLTYEQYF. The CDR3 nucleotides are TGCGCCAGCAGCCCGGGACTAGCGGGTCTTACCTACGAGCAGTACTTC.

The V and J genes are TRBV18 and TRBJ2-7, with D possibly being TRBD2 (6 bases). The CDR3 consists of 15 residues. V was cut by 6 bases and J by 7 bases, with 22 bases left in between. Germline V gene sequence: CDR1 KGHSH, CDR2 LQKENI. CDR3 residues: CASSSGMTSGGEQYF. The CDR3 DNA reads TGTGCCAGCTCCTCCGGTATGACATCTGGAGGGGAGCAGTACTTC.